Below, 23 T cell receptor beta chains from the same sample are listed, as sequenced in a study of cytomegalovirus exposure and HLA in healthy donors. With 60 Vbeta and 13 Jbeta primers, the PCR was carried out. Sequenced by immunoSEQ multiplex PCR; TCRdb stores in-frame clones only, minus some. The sample records 150,000 to 170,000 clones, 70% to 85% being singletons. Source material: PBMCs. Source of these receptors: a man aged 25-45 years in good health and CMV-seronegative.

V usage is TRBV6-1 and J usage is TRBJ2-2; D unresolved. V lost 6 bases, J lost 6 bases, and 8 bases lay in between. The CDR3 loop spans 12 amino acids. Looked up from germline, CDR1 is MNHNS and CDR2 is SASEGT. The CDR3 protein is CASRATPGELFF. The CDR3 DNA reads TGTGCCAGCAGGGCAACCCCCGGGGAGCTGTTTTTT.

Note on this clone: A junction end diverges from the germline sequence, so it may reflect a read error. This rearrangement joins TRBV5-1 to TRBJ1-2, with D hard to call. This CDR3 comprises 12 residues. Looked up from germline, CDR1 is SGHRS and CDR2 is YFSETQ. The CDR3 bases are TGCGTCAGCAGCCCCGAGGGTTACGGCTACACCTTC. This encodes CVSSPEGYGYTF.

The gene calls are TRBV30 and TRBJ2-7; perhaps TRBD1 as D (5 bases). This CDR3 is built from 11 residues. Germline CDR1 and CDR2: GTSNPN and SVGIG (reference sequence). The germline V and J ends were trimmed by 5 bases and 3 bases, with 8 bases remaining between them. DNA for the CDR3: TGTGCCTGGGGGGCGGTCTACGAGCAGTACTTC. Protein sequence: CAWGAVYEQYF. Full variable domain (outside the CDR3, taken from reference TRBV30 and TRBJ2-7): SQTIHQWPATLVQPVGSPLSLECTVEGTSNPNLYWYRQAAGRGLQLLFYSVGIGQISSEVPQNLSASRPQDRQFILSSKKLLLSDSGFYLCAWGAVYEQYFGPGTRLTVT.

The rearrangement joins TRBV21-1 to TRBJ2-7; the listed D gene, TRBD1, was not tested against the DNA. TRBV21-1 is a recognized pseudogene. The CDR3 loop spans 14 amino acids. The CDR3 spells CASSKEQGVYEQYF. The CDR3 DNA sequence: TGTGCCAGCAGCAAGGAGCAGGGGGTCTACGAGCAGTACTTC.

This clone appeared a single time. The chain has TRBV25-1 and TRBJ2-5; 8 bases align to TRBD2. V trimming: 8 bases; J trimming: 4 bases; junction bases outside the gene matches: 9. Germline loops: CDR1 MGHDK, CDR2 SYGVNS. The CDR3 totals 14 residues. This chain's CDR3 is CASDAGGVAETQYF. For the CDR3, the DNA is TGTGCCAGCGACGCGGGGGGCGTGGCAGAGACCCAGTACTTC.

This clone was picked up a small number of times. The chain carries TRBV4-2 and TRBJ1-1; 7 nucleotides line up with TRBD1. Unmatched junction bases numbered 0, after V lost 0 bases and J lost 5 bases. Germline V gives CDR1 LGHNA, CDR2 YNFKEQ. This CDR3 region has 13 residues. For the CDR3, the DNA is TGTGCCAGCAGCCAAGAACAGGGGACTGAAGCTTTCTTT. Translating gives CASSQEQGTEAFF.

The chain employs TRBV10-3 and TRBJ2-1; 12 bases align to TRBD2. V gave up 10 bases and J gave up 9 bases; unmatched junction bases: 13. The CDR3 has 15 amino acids. Germline V gene lookup returns CDR1 ENHRY and CDR2 SYGVKD. In DNA form, the CDR3 reads TGTGCCACCCTGACTAGCGGGGGCCTGCTCCGTGAGCAGTTCTTC. It translates to CATLTSGGLLREQFF.

The rearrangement uses TRBV28 and TRBJ2-7; 9 bases line up with TRBD2. The CDR3 sequence is 16 residues long. Germline V gene data show CDR1 as MDHEN and CDR2 as SYDVKM. The V gene end was trimmed by 7 bases and the J gene end by 2 bases; junction bases not matched to a gene: 12. CDR3 protein: CASNSPGTSKTYEQYF. The CDR3 coding sequence is TGTGCCAGCAATTCACCCGGGACTAGCAAGACCTACGAGCAGTACTTC.

V and J are TRBV10-3 and TRBJ1-5; 8 bases are a match to TRBD1. Germline V gives CDR1 ENHRY, CDR2 SYGVKD. Losses at the gene ends were 11 bases for V and 4 bases for J; bases not matched to a gene: 7. The length of the CDR3 is 13 residues. DNA for the CDR3: TGTGCCGGTTCACAGGGGGTGAATCAGCCCCAGCATTTT. Amino acids: CAGSQGVNQPQHF.

The V call is TRBV30, the J call TRBJ1-2; D gene uncertain. The CDR3 runs to 15 residues. Trimming stripped 2 bases from V and 4 bases from J, with 17 bases between. Germline V gene data show CDR1 as GTSNPN and CDR2 as SVGIG (reference sequence). The CDR3: CAWSTEVPSGYGYTF. CDR3 nucleotide sequence: TGTGCCTGGAGTACCGAGGTCCCATCCGGCTATGGCTACACCTTC.

This sequence joins TRBV2 and TRBJ1-2, with D uncertain. The germline V and J ends were trimmed by 6 bases and 0 bases, with 11 bases remaining between them. The length of the CDR3 is 14 residues. Looked up from germline, CDR1 is SNHLY and CDR2 is FYNNEI. The CDR3 nucleotides read TGTGCCAGCAGCGCAGCCGGGTCTAACTATGGCTACACCTTC. Translating gives CASSAAGSNYGYTF.

In its sample, this clone was seen a few times. The V call is TRBV6-6, the J call TRBJ1-1; TRBD1 is a possible D gene (6 bases). Per germline, CDR1 MNHNY and CDR2 SVGAGI (reference sequence). The V and J ends lost 5 bases and 5 bases respectively, with 12 bases between them. The CDR3 spans 13 residues. DNA of the CDR3: TGTGCCAGCAGTAAGAGACAGGATACTGAAGCTTTCTTT. It codes for CASSKRQDTEAFF.

This CDR3 reads CASSGTLLAGVSYEQYF. Written as DNA, the CDR3 is TGTGCCAGCAGCGGAACACTACTAGCGGGGGTCTCCTACGAGCAGTACTTC. This chain uses TRBV5-4 with TRBJ2-7, with 11 bases fitting TRBD2. The CDR3 totals 17 residues. The junction had 9 bases not matched to a gene; V was cut back by 4 bases and J by 0 bases. The germline V gene encodes CDR1 SGHNT and CDR2 YYREEE (reference sequence).

The chain is built from TRBV7-9 and TRBJ2-7, with a weak D call TRBD1 (6 bases). The V and J ends lost 4 bases and 3 bases respectively, with 13 bases between them. CDR3 size: 14 residues. Germline CDR1 and CDR2: SEHNR and FQNEAQ (reference sequence). The CDR3 nucleotides are TGTGCCAGCAGCTCGGACAGAGTTAGCTACGAGCAGTACTTC. Its translation: CASSSDRVSYEQYF.

V gene TRBV6-1 combines with J gene TRBJ1-2; 10 nucleotides align to TRBD1. This CDR3 region has 17 residues. V dropped 3 bases and J dropped 4; count of bases not matched to a gene: 11. Germline lookup yields CDR1 MNHNS and CDR2 SASEGT. The CDR3 nucleotides are TGTGCCAGCAGTGAGCCGCGGGGACAGGGGTTTATCTATGGCTACACCTTC. Its protein product is CASSEPRGQGFIYGYTF.

The chain employs TRBV11-2 and TRBJ1-2, with 9 bases that match TRBD1. Trimming at V came to 5 bases and at J to 7 bases, leaving 11 bases not matched to a gene. Germline assignment: CDR1 SGHAT and CDR2 FQNNGV. There are 15 residues in the CDR3. The CDR3 DNA is TGTGCCAGCAGCCCACCGGGACAGGGAAGGGCTGGCTACACCTTC. This codes for CASSPPGQGRAGYTF.

This chain connects TRBV9 to TRBJ1-2; TRBD1 matches 12 bases. The CDR3 extends over 15 amino acids. V shed 4 bases and J 5 bases; nucleotides not matched to a gene: 6. Germline V gene sequence: CDR1 SGDLS, CDR2 YYNGEE. The CDR3 loop is CASSLGTGGVYGYTF. CDR3 in DNA: TGTGCCAGCAGCTTAGGGACAGGGGGCGTATATGGCTACACCTTC.

CDR3 sequence reads: CASSLRGFVTGELFF. CDR3 DNA: TGTGCCAGCAGTTTGAGAGGATTCGTCACCGGGGAGCTGTTTTTT. The rearrangement uses TRBV27 and TRBJ2-2; no definite D call. Between the trimmed V and J ends, which lost 3 bases and 4 bases, there was a span of 12 bases. The CDR3 has 15 residues. Germline V gene data show CDR1 as MNHEY and CDR2 as SMNVEV (reference sequence).

The J gene is TRBJ1-1, the V gene TRBV2, with D unresolved. The V end lost 7 bases, the J end lost 7 bases, and 13 bases lay between the germline ends. CDR3 length equals 12 residues. CDR1 and CDR2 (germline): SNHLY, FYNNEI. The CDR3 loop reads CASTVAGYEAFF. The DNA for the CDR3 is TGTGCCAGCACCGTGGCCGGGTATGAAGCTTTCTTT.

This clone has a handful of counts. The chain uses TRBV4-1 and TRBJ2-7; D is perhaps TRBD1 (5 bases). Germline values: CDR1 MGHRA, CDR2 YSYEKL. The CDR3 runs to 14 residues. Trimming stripped 0 bases from V and 4 bases from J, with 10 bases between. The CDR3 DNA sequence: TGCGCCAGCAGCCAAGACAGGGTCTTTTACGAGCAGTACTTC. This sequence encodes CASSQDRVFYEQYF.

The J gene is TRBJ1-2, the V gene TRBV12-5; TRBD1 is a possible D gene (6 bases). V was cut by 5 bases and J by 5 bases, with 18 bases left in between. Germline assignment: CDR1 LGHNT and CDR2 FRNRAP. The length of the CDR3 is 15 residues. CDR3 region: CASGREGGMSYGYTF. As DNA, the CDR3 is TGTGCTAGTGGTAGGGAGGGGGGAATGTCGTATGGCTACACCTTC.

This clone was counted only a few times. V usage is TRBV30 and J usage is TRBJ2-5; D possibly corresponds to TRBD1 (6 bases). Matching the DNA end better, TRBJ2-7 makes the J call doubtful. CDR3 size: 12 residues. The V gene's germline CDR1 is GTSNPN and CDR2 SVGIG (reference sequence). The CDR3 coding sequence is TGTGCCTGGAGGACAGGCGACTACGAGCAGTACTTC. This gives the protein CAWRTGDYEQYF.

A remark on this clone: A much larger clone differs by one base, so this may be a read error. The chain combines TRBV18 with TRBJ2-5; 9 positions agree with TRBD1. The DNA matches TRBJ2-7 better at its end, which makes the J call doubtful. Germline V gene sequence: CDR1 KGHSH, CDR2 LQKENI. The CDR3 has 15 residues. The CDR3 reads CASSRTGTGTYEQYF. Written as DNA, the CDR3 is TGTGCCAGCTCACGAACCGGGACAGGGACCTACGAGCAGTACTTC.